This entry lists 19 T cell receptor beta chains sequenced from one sample in a study of beta chain features in type 1 diabetes. Findings of the study overall: Type 1 diabetes patients showed a moderate but significant shortening of TCRB CDR3s in all four CD4+ subsets.

The antigens these receptors bind are not known. The isolated RNA, all of it, was reverse transcribed, so expressed TCRB transcripts were what got sequenced. The assay was immunoSEQ multiplex PCR, and TCRdb's table has in-frame clones only and misses some. The sample records under 300,000 clones, under 20% being singletons. The sample taken for sequencing was naive CD4+ T cells from blood. These receptors all stem from a man aged 30-40 years with type 1 diabetes.

About this clone itself: Other nucleotide sequences in the sample specify the same CDR3. V and J are TRBV29-1 and TRBJ2-5; tentatively, D is TRBD1 (6 bases). The germline V and J ends were trimmed by 0 bases and 4 bases, with 6 bases remaining between them. Per the germline V gene, CDR1 is SQVTM and CDR2 is ANQGSEA. The CDR3 contains 12 residues. The CDR3 sequence is CSVEEQGETQYF. CDR3 sequence (DNA): TGCAGCGTTGAAGAACAGGGAGAGACCCAGTACTTC.

CDR3 nucleotides: TGCAGCGTTGAAAGGCTAGCCGGCACCGGGGAGCTGTTTTTT. It specifies CSVERLAGTGELFF. J is TRBJ2-2 and V is TRBV29-1, with D possibly being TRBD2 (5 bases). V was clipped by 2 bases and J by 4 bases, with 11 bases between them. Germline loops: CDR1 SQVTM, CDR2 ANQGSEA. The CDR3 has 14 amino acids.

V and J are TRBV7-3 and TRBJ1-2; tentatively, D is TRBD1 (5 bases). The CDR3 length is 15 residues. Germline V gene data show CDR1 as SGHTA and CDR2 as FQGTGA. Trimming shortened V by 5 bases and J by 6 bases, and 19 bases separated the two germline ends. The CDR3 DNA sequence: TGTGCCAGCAGCCTCCTGGCGGGAGGGGAGCATGGCTACACCTTC. Protein sequence: CASSLLAGGEHGYTF.

This clone has only a few counts. This chain connects TRBV27 to TRBJ1-4, with D unresolved. Germline CDR1 is MNHEY and CDR2 is SMNVEV (reference sequence). The CDR3 is 14 amino acids. Between the trimmed V and J ends, which lost 5 bases and 3 bases, there was a span of 10 bases. The DNA of the CDR3 is TGTGCCAGCAGTGTGGACGGGGCTAATGAAAAACTGTTTTTT. Protein product: CASSVDGANEKLFF. Full variable domain (rest looked up from reference TRBV27 and TRBJ1-4): EAQVTQNPRYLITVTGKKLTVTCSQNMNHEYMSWYRQDPGLGLRQIYYSMNVEVTDKGDVPEGYKVSRKEKRNFPLILESPSPNQTSLYFCASSVDGANEKLFFGSGTQLSVL.

This clone was seen only a few times. The gene calls are TRBV2 and TRBJ2-5, with TRBD2 matching 10 bases. The CDR3 covers 14 residues. The germline gives CDR1 SNHLY, CDR2 FYNNEI. The J segment lost 4 bases and the V segment lost 4 bases, leaving 3 bases of the junction unmatched. CDR3 in DNA: TGTGCCAGCAGTGGGCTAGCGGGAGCAGAGACCCAGTACTTC. Translating it yields CASSGLAGAETQYF.

This chain uses TRBV30 with TRBJ2-7, with 8 bases lining up with TRBD1. V lost 4 bases, J lost 6 bases, and 14 bases stayed unmatched. This CDR3 spans 15 amino acids. CDR1 is GTSNPN, CDR2 SVGIG, per germline (reference sequence). The CDR3 region is CAWTNLGQGAVEQYF. CDR3 in DNA: TGTGCCTGGACTAACCTCGGGCAGGGGGCGGTCGAGCAGTACTTC. Full variable domain (remainder filled in from reference TRBV30 and TRBJ2-7): SQTIHQWPATLVQPVGSPLSLECTVEGTSNPNLYWYRQAAGRGLQLLFYSVGIGQISSEVPQNLSASRPQDRQFILSSKKLLLSDSGFYLCAWTNLGQGAVEQYFGPGTRLTVT.

This clone was seen a few times. The identical CDR3 is also encoded by other nucleotide sequences in the sample. The chain couples TRBV7-9 to TRBJ2-7, with D unresolved. Per germline, CDR1 SEHNR and CDR2 FQNEAQ (reference sequence). The CDR3 totals 11 residues. The V and J ends lost 5 bases and 2 bases respectively, with 4 bases between them. DNA of the CDR3: TGTGCCAGCAGCACCACCTACGAGCAGTACTTC. Translating gives CASSTTYEQYF.

The chain carries TRBV28 and TRBJ2-7; D is possibly TRBD2 (5 bases). V shed 8 bases and J shed 0 bases, with 11 bases lying between them. Germline V CDR1 and CDR2: MDHEN, SYDVKM. The CDR3 loop spans 13 amino acids. CDR3 sequence: CASGLGSSYEQYF. The CDR3 nucleotides read TGTGCCAGCGGATTGGGGAGCTCCTACGAGCAGTACTTC.

The rearrangement joins TRBV27 to TRBJ2-7; TRBD1 or TRBD2 may be the D gene (7 bases each). Germline CDR1 and CDR2: MNHEY and SMNVEV (reference sequence). The V end lost 7 bases, the J end lost 2 bases, and 15 bases lay between the germline ends. The CDR3 sequence is 14 residues long. The CDR3 bases are TGTGCCAGCATTAGCGGGCAGGGGGCCTACGAGCAGTACTTC. This encodes CASISGQGAYEQYF.

The chain carries TRBV4-2 and TRBJ2-5, with a weak D call TRBD2 (6 bases). The CDR3 is 17 amino acids. The germline V gene encodes CDR1 LGHNA and CDR2 YNFKEQ. Trimming shortened V by 3 bases and J by 2 bases, and 19 bases separated the two germline ends. CDR3 nucleotide sequence: TGTGCCAGCAGCCAGACCCCCCGCGGGGCGGAACAAGAGACCCAGTACTTC. Translating gives CASSQTPRGAEQETQYF.

This chain connects TRBV27 to TRBJ2-6; no definite D call. Trimming cost V 10 bases and J 0 bases, with 10 bases left between them. The CDR3 covers 14 residues. Looked up from germline, CDR1 is MNHEY and CDR2 is SMNVEV (reference sequence). The CDR3 DNA is TGTGCCACCACCCGAAACTCTGGGGCCAACGTCCTGACTTTC. The encoded protein is CATTRNSGANVLTF.

This clone was recorded a few times. The chain employs TRBV20-1 and TRBJ2-6; TRBD1 is a possible D gene (6 bases). Trimming stripped 5 bases from V and 12 bases from J, with 11 bases between. In germline, CDR1 is DFQATT, CDR2 SNEGSKA (reference sequence). This CDR3 has 11 amino acids. This CDR3 reads CSAPTGSVLTF. The CDR3 region has the DNA TGCAGTGCTCCGACAGGTTCCGTCCTGACTTTC.

This clone has more than one count but fewer than ten. The junction shows a germline mismatch at one end, possibly a read error. The rearrangement joins TRBV5-6 to TRBJ2-5; D may be TRBD1 (5 bases). CDR3 size: 11 residues. Germline assignment: CDR1 SGHDT and CDR2 YYEEEE. The CDR3, as DNA: TGTGCCAGCAGCTCGCGCGGACAAGGAGACTTC. Translation gives CASSSRGQGDF. Complete variable domain (other parts from reference TRBV5-6 and TRBJ2-5): DAGVTQSPTHLIKTRGQQVTLRCSPKSGHDTVSWYQQALGQGPQFIFQYYEEEERQRGNFPDRFSGHQFPNYSSELNVNALLLGDSALYLCASSSRGQGDFGPGTRLLVL.

This clone was found a few times. This chain joins TRBV18 and TRBJ2-3; 12 nucleotides align to TRBD1. The germline V gene has CDR1 KGHSH and CDR2 LQKENI. This CDR3 has 16 residues. Trimming removed 2 bases from V and 2 bases from J; junction bases left unmatched: 2. The CDR3 DNA reads as TGTGCCAGCTCACCAATGGGACAGGGGGCCACAGATACGCAGTATTTT. Its translation is CASSPMGQGATDTQYF. Using reference TRBV18 and TRBJ2-3 for the parts outside the CDR3, the full variable domain is NAGVMQNPRHLVRRRGQEARLRCSPMKGHSHVYWYRQLPEEGLKFMVYLQKENIIDESGMPKERFSAEFPKEGPSILRIQQVVRGDSAAYFCASSPMGQGATDTQYFGPGTRLTVL.

V usage is TRBV7-9 and J usage is TRBJ2-5; perhaps TRBD2 as D (5 bases). Trimming took off 2 bases at V and 2 bases at J, with 21 bases between the two ends. The germline gives CDR1 SEHNR, CDR2 FQNEAQ (reference sequence). This CDR3 has 18 amino acids. CDR3 region: CASSLKLAGEGRQETQYF. The CDR3 region has the DNA TGTGCCAGCAGCTTAAAGCTGGCGGGTGAGGGCAGGCAAGAGACCCAGTACTTC. The variable domain in full, completed from reference TRBV7-9 and TRBJ2-5, reads DTGVSQNPRHKITKRGQNVTFRCDPISEHNRLYWYRQTLGQGPEFLTYFQNEAQLEKSRLLSDRFSAERPKGSFSTLEIQRTEQGDSAMYLCASSLKLAGEGRQETQYFGPGTRLLVL.

This clone was picked up a small number of times. The chain carries TRBV28 and TRBJ2-1; perhaps TRBD2 as D (6 bases). V dropped 5 bases and J dropped 12 bases, with 20 bases sitting between them. This CDR3 spans 14 amino acids. The germline CDR1 and CDR2 sequences are MDHEN and SYDVKM. CDR3: CASSTPAGLIRQFF. The CDR3 nucleotides read TGTGCCAGCAGTACCCCAGCGGGCCTAATTCGGCAGTTCTTC. Complete variable domain (other parts from reference TRBV28 and TRBJ2-1): DVKVTQSSRYLVKRTGEKVFLECVQDMDHENMFWYRQDPGLGLRLIYFSYDVKMKEKGDIPEGYSVSREKKERFSLILESASTNQTSMYLCASSTPAGLIRQFFGPGTRLTVL.

The gene calls are TRBV19 and TRBJ2-1; TRBD2 aligns across 13 bases. V dropped 5 bases and J dropped 6; count of bases not matched to a gene: 16. Looked up from germline, CDR1 is LNHDA and CDR2 is SQIVND (reference sequence). The CDR3 is made up of 19 amino acids. As DNA, the CDR3 is TGTGCCAGTAGTTTTTTGGCCCCATCACTAGCGGGAGGGCCCAATGAGCAGTTCTTC. Encoded protein: CASSFLAPSLAGGPNEQFF.

This clone was observed a few times. The V gene is TRBV25-1, the J gene TRBJ2-1, with D unresolved. Per the germline V gene, CDR1 is MGHDK and CDR2 is SYGVNS. The CDR3 covers 14 residues. V was cut by 4 bases and J by 2 bases, with 9 bases left in between. In DNA, the CDR3 is TGTGCCAGCAGTGGACCCGGGCCCTACAATGAGCAGTTCTTC. Translated, it gives CASSGPGPYNEQFF.

The rearrangement joins TRBV5-1 to TRBJ2-1; D remains ambiguous. V lost 0 bases and J lost 5, with 9 bases in between. Per germline, CDR1 SGHRS and CDR2 YFSETQ. The CDR3 runs 14 residues. This CDR3 reads CASSLAVPDNEQFF. The CDR3, as DNA: TGCGCCAGCAGCTTGGCGGTTCCTGACAATGAGCAGTTCTTC. Supplemented by reference TRBV5-1 and TRBJ2-1, the full variable domain reads KAGVTQTPRYLIKTRGQQVTLSCSPISGHRSVSWYQQTPGQGLQFLFEYFSETQRNKGNFPGRFSGRQFSNSRSEMNVSTLELGDSALYLCASSLAVPDNEQFFGPGTRLTVL.